This T cell receptor beta chain was documented in a study of CD4 T cells in relation to SARS-CoV-2 and coronaviruses. J lost 0 bases, V lost 3 bases, and 9 bases had no gene match. Germline V gene data show CDR1 as SGHVS and CDR2 as FNYEAQ. This CDR3 spans 18 amino acids. Method: immunoSEQ multiplex PCR; TCRdb's copy keeps in-frame clones and lacks some. This sample carries approximately 70,000 clones, approximately 93% of them seen once, and the ten largest clones take under 0.3%. Before the COVID-19 pandemic, during about 2011-2019, CD4+ T cells were taken from unexposed donors. This chain joins TRBV7-6 and TRBJ2-1; 9 bases map to TRBD2. Sequenced input: naive CD4+ T cells from PBMCs. The subset denotes: naive CD4+ T cells isolated by negative enrichment. The receptor was derived from a human donor in good health. This CDR3 is CASSLVLAGQSSYNEQFF. The CDR3 bases are TGTGCCAGCAGCTTGGTGCTAGCGGGGCAGAGCTCCTACAATGAGCAGTTCTTC.